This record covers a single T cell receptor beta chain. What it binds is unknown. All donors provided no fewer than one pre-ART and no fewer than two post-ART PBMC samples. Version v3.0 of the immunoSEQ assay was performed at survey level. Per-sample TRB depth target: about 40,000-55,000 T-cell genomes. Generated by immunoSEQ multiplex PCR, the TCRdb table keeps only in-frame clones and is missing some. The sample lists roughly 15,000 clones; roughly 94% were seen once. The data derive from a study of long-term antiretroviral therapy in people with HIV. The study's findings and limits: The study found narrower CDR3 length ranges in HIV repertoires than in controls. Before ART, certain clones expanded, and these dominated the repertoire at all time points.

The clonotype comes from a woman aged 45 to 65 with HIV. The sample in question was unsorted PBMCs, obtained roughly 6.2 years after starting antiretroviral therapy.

The CDR3 DNA follows: TGTGCCAGCAGCTTGTCCTTCGCGGGGAACAGGGGGACGGGGGAGCTGTTTTTT. Translating gives CASSLSFAGNRGTGELFF. V is TRBV11-3 and J is TRBJ2-2, with 8 bases that match TRBD1. CDR1 and CDR2 from the germline V gene are SGHNT and YENEEA. CDR3 length: 18 residues. The J segment lost 8 bases and the V segment lost 3 bases, leaving 17 bases of the junction unmatched.